These T cell receptor beta chains were read from a single sample in a study of OX40 agonist ivuxolimab in advanced cancers. The method was immunoSEQ multiplex PCR; TCRdb's version includes in-frame clones alone and lacks a portion of them. Of approximately 40,000 clones listed, around nine tenths are singletons. The sample in question was CD4+ or CD8+ T cells sorted from blood, obtained in a trial of the OX40 agonist ivuxolimab. These receptors all come from an adult with an advanced solid tumor such as melanoma, head and neck, liver or kidney cancer. Each CDR3 is given with its conserved first and last residue. A D gene is named only where the DNA matches it firmly. Rows may omit the clone size; those that give it use once, few, many or a size class.

TRBJ1-5 TRBV27 NA NA CASSLGRDQPQHF TGTGCCAGCAGTTTGGGCCGGGATCAGCCCCAGCATTTT
TRBJ1-1 TRBV6-6 NA NA CASSHGGPRGTEAFF TGTGCCAGCAGCCACGGGGGACCCCGAGGGACTGAAGCTTTCTTT
TRBJ1-2 TRBV7-9 NA NA CASSLVSQAPHGYTF TGTGCCAGCAGCTTAGTTTCTCAGGCACCCCATGGCTACACCTTC
TRBJ1-5 TRBV25-1 NA NA CASSEEAWGNQPQHF TGTGCCAGCAGTGAGGAGGCATGGGGTAATCAGCCCCAGCATTTT
TRBJ2-3 TRBV30 once NA CALIQQGNTQYF TGTGCCCTAATCCAACAGGGAAATACGCAGTATTTT
TRBJ1-1 TRBV10-3 medium-sized TRBD1 CAISPTGGTGNTEAFF TGTGCCATCAGTCCGACAGGGGGCACAGGTAACACTGAAGCTTTCTTT
TRBJ2-2 TRBV7-9 NA TRBD1 CASRKPGQGLAGELFF TGTGCCAGCAGAAAACCCGGACAGGGATTGGCCGGGGAGCTGTTTTTT
TRBJ2-7 TRBV28 NA NA CASSNGLTGSYEQYF TGTGCCAGCAGCAACGGACTCACGGGGTCCTACGAGCAGTACTTC
TRBJ2-7 TRBV15 NA TRBD1 CATPGTAHEQYF TGTGCCACGCCGGGGACAGCCCACGAGCAGTACTTC
TRBJ2-1 TRBV27 NA TRBD2 CASGLAGSYNEQFF TGTGCCAGCGGACTAGCGGGGTCCTACAATGAGCAGTTCTTC
TRBJ2-6 TRBV7-8 once NA CATRRGSGANVLTF TGTGCCACTCGGAGGGGGTCTGGGGCCAACGTCCTGACTTTC
TRBJ1-2 TRBV2 NA NA CASSEIEWGSGPYGYTF TGTGCCAGCAGTGAAATAGAGTGGGGGAGCGGGCCCTATGGCTACACCTTC
TRBJ2-1 TRBV7-2 NA NA CASSLLSGSSYNEQFF TGTGCCAGCAGCTTATTAAGCGGCAGCTCCTACAATGAGCAGTTCTTC
TRBJ2-7 TRBV28 NA NA CASSDTYEQYF TGTGCCAGCTCTGATACCTACGAGCAGTACTTC
TRBJ1-4 TRBV29-1 NA TRBD1 CSAGQTNEKLFF TGCAGCGCGGGACAGACTAATGAAAAACTGTTTTTT
TRBJ1-3 TRBV6-5 NA NA CASSSGRSGNTIYF TGTGCCAGCAGTTCGGGGAGATCCGGAAACACCATATATTTT